This TCR beta chain stems from a study of T cells in women clearing cervical HPV infection. Profiled with immunoSEQ multiplex PCR; TCRdb holds only in-frame clones, not every one. The sample's table shows tens of thousands of clones. Note on this clone: The read ends 3 residues early relative to the CDR3; the germline J gene fills the gap.

Germline loops: CDR1 SGHAT, CDR2 FQNNGV. The CDR3 runs 15 residues. The trim removed 5 bases at V and 3 bases at J, leaving 6 bases unmatched. The sample taken for sequencing was blood buffy coat. This receptor was obtained from a woman between 18 and 69 years old with a cervical HPV16 infection that either progressed to CIN3+ or cleared (not recorded which). J is TRBJ2-2 and V is TRBV11-2; 7 nucleotides line up with TRBD1. CDR3 sequence: CASSPPGQYTGELFF. Partial CDR3 DNA: TGTGCCAGCAGCCCTCCGGGACAGTACACCGGGGAG.